This is a list of T cell receptor beta chains from one sample in a study of STAT5B mutations in CD4+ large granular lymphocyte leukemia. Produced via immunoSEQ multiplex PCR; TCRdb's table is partial and in-frame only. The sample lists more than 30,000 clones, roughly 88% seen once, with roughly 0.95% in the top ten. The sample consisted of CD4+ T cells from blood buffy coats. These TCRs come from a human donor in good health. CDR3s include the opening cysteine and the closing phenylalanine or tryptophan. A D gene is named only where the DNA matches it firmly. Some rows have no size entry. The others give once, few or many, or a class for an expanded clone.

J gene: TRBJ1-1; D gene: -; clone size: -; V gene: TRBV6-5; CDR3 protein: CAVRTANTEAFF; CDR3 DNA: TGTGCCGTGAGGACAGCTAACACTGAAGCTTTCTTT
J gene: TRBJ1-3; D gene: TRBD1; clone size: -; V gene: TRBV18; CDR3 protein: CASSPVTGEKDTIYF; CDR3 DNA: TGTGCCAGCTCACCCGTGACAGGGGAGAAAGACACCATATATTTT
J gene: TRBJ1-4; D gene: TRBD1; clone size: -; V gene: TRBV27; CDR3 protein: CASSSHPPPTGSNEKLFF; CDR3 DNA: TGTGCCAGCAGTTCACACCCCCCTCCGACAGGGTCGAATGAAAAACTGTTTTTT
J gene: TRBJ1-2; D gene: -; clone size: -; V gene: TRBV10-3; CDR3 protein: CAISESEGVTRSYYGYTF; CDR3 DNA: TGTGCCATCAGTGAGTCTGAGGGGGTGACCCGTTCCTACTATGGCTACACCTTC
J gene: TRBJ1-1; D gene: -; clone size: -; V gene: TRBV14; CDR3 protein: CASSHSGGYDTEAFF; CDR3 DNA: TGTGCCAGCAGCCACTCGGGGGGTTACGACACTGAAGCTTTCTTT
J gene: TRBJ1-4; D gene: -; clone size: -; V gene: TRBV6-5; CDR3 protein: CASSYSRGGEKLFF; CDR3 DNA: TGTGCCAGCAGTTACTCGAGGGGCGGGGAAAAACTGTTTTTT
J gene: TRBJ1-2; D gene: TRBD1; clone size: -; V gene: TRBV5-4; CDR3 protein: CASTPGGQGAKYTF; CDR3 DNA: TGTGCCAGCACCCCGGGTGGACAGGGGGCTAAGTACACCTTC
J gene: TRBJ2-6; D gene: -; clone size: few; V gene: TRBV7-2; CDR3 protein: CASSFFGANVLTF; CDR3 DNA: TGTGCCAGCAGCTTTTTTGGGGCCAACGTCCTGACTTTC
J gene: TRBJ1-2; D gene: TRBD1; clone size: -; V gene: TRBV9; CDR3 protein: CASSVATGQDLHYGYTF; CDR3 DNA: TGTGCCAGCAGCGTAGCTACAGGACAGGATCTTCACTATGGCTACACCTTC
J gene: TRBJ1-4; D gene: TRBD1; clone size: -; V gene: TRBV6-5; CDR3 protein: CASSYRLGTGAEKLFF; CDR3 DNA: TGTGCCAGCAGTTATAGATTAGGGACAGGGGCGGAAAAACTGTTTTTT
J gene: TRBJ2-7; D gene: -; clone size: -; V gene: TRBV7-9; CDR3 protein: CASSPSAISSYEQYF; CDR3 DNA: TGTGCCAGCAGCCCCTCGGCAATTTCCTCCTACGAGCAGTACTTC
J gene: TRBJ1-5; D gene: -; clone size: -; V gene: TRBV4-3; CDR3 protein: CASSQELRGSQPQHF; CDR3 DNA: TGCGCCAGCAGCCAAGAACTCAGGGGAAGTCAGCCCCAGCATTTT
J gene: TRBJ2-3; D gene: -; clone size: -; V gene: TRBV4-3; CDR3 protein: CASSQRTGPSTDTQYF; CDR3 DNA: TGCGCCAGCAGCCAACGGACTGGTCCTAGCACAGATACGCAGTATTTT
J gene: TRBJ2-1; D gene: TRBD2; clone size: -; V gene: TRBV7-3; CDR3 protein: CASSPGLAGRQFF; CDR3 DNA: TGTGCCAGCAGCCCCGGACTAGCGGGTAGGCAGTTCTTC
J gene: TRBJ1-2; D gene: -; clone size: -; V gene: TRBV5-4; CDR3 protein: CASSPGGYGYTF; CDR3 DNA: TGTGCCAGCAGCCCCGGGGGCTATGGCTACACCTTC
J gene: TRBJ1-3; D gene: -; clone size: -; V gene: TRBV6-1; CDR3 protein: CAVAEEPGNTIYF; CDR3 DNA: TGTGCCGTCGCGGAGGAGCCGGGAAACACCATATATTTT
J gene: TRBJ1-1; D gene: TRBD1; clone size: few; V gene: TRBV11-2; CDR3 protein: CASSPGQGRNTEAFF; CDR3 DNA: TGTGCCAGCAGCCCGGGACAGGGTAGGAACACTGAAGCTTTCTTT
J gene: TRBJ1-2; D gene: -; clone size: -; V gene: TRBV5-1; CDR3 protein: CASSLQNYGYTF; CDR3 DNA: TGCGCCAGCAGCTTACAAAACTATGGCTACACCTTC
J gene: TRBJ1-2; D gene: TRBD1; clone size: -; V gene: TRBV19; CDR3 protein: CASTPLTGGYGYTF; CDR3 DNA: TGTGCCAGTACCCCTCTTACAGGGGGCTATGGCTACACCTTC
J gene: TRBJ1-6; D gene: TRBD1; clone size: -; V gene: TRBV5-6; CDR3 protein: CASSLIQGGKALHF; CDR3 DNA: TGTGCCAGCAGCTTGATTCAGGGGGGAAAGGCCCTCCACTTT
J gene: TRBJ2-1; D gene: TRBD2; clone size: -; V gene: TRBV6-6; CDR3 protein: CASVSGSGEQFF; CDR3 DNA: TGTGCCAGCGTTAGCGGGAGTGGTGAGCAGTTCTTC
J gene: TRBJ1-5; D gene: -; clone size: -; V gene: TRBV7-9; CDR3 protein: CASSLEGGNQPQHF; CDR3 DNA: TGTGCCAGCAGCTTAGAGGGCGGCAATCAGCCCCAGCATTTT
J gene: TRBJ2-5; D gene: -; clone size: -; V gene: TRBV6-5; CDR3 protein: CASSQGSFSYF; CDR3 DNA: TGTGCCAGCAGTCAAGGGAGTTTCTCCTACTTC
J gene: TRBJ1-1; D gene: -; clone size: -; V gene: TRBV5-1; CDR3 protein: CASSIGLVGTEAFF; CDR3 DNA: TGCGCCAGCAGCATAGGACTCGTCGGCACTGAAGCTTTCTTT
J gene: TRBJ1-6; D gene: -; clone size: -; V gene: TRBV6-1; CDR3 protein: CASSGQGSSYNSPLHF; CDR3 DNA: TGTGCCAGCAGTGGGCAGGGGAGCTCCTATAATTCACCCCTCCACTTT
J gene: TRBJ2-5; D gene: -; clone size: -; V gene: TRBV7-2; CDR3 protein: CASSFARGETQYF; CDR3 DNA: TGTGCCAGCAGCTTCGCCCGGGGGGAGACCCAGTACTTC
J gene: TRBJ2-3; D gene: -; clone size: -; V gene: TRBV7-2; CDR3 protein: CASTERRRPPTDTQYF; CDR3 DNA: TGTGCCAGCACCGAGCGACGAAGGCCACCCACAGATACGCAGTATTTT
J gene: TRBJ1-1; D gene: -; clone size: -; V gene: TRBV5-1; CDR3 protein: CASTRGVGNTEAFF; CDR3 DNA: TGCGCCAGCACCCGGGGGGTAGGGAACACTGAAGCTTTCTTT
J gene: TRBJ1-3; D gene: -; clone size: -; V gene: TRBV2; CDR3 protein: CASSEGNSGNTIYF; CDR3 DNA: TGTGCCAGCAGTGAAGGAAATTCTGGAAACACCATATATTTT
J gene: TRBJ1-5; D gene: TRBD1; clone size: -; V gene: TRBV6-5; CDR3 protein: CASSSTGDSNQPQHF; CDR3 DNA: TGTGCCAGCAGCTCGACAGGGGATAGCAATCAGCCCCAGCATTTT
J gene: TRBJ2-3; D gene: -; clone size: -; V gene: TRBV2; CDR3 protein: CAGGKERYTDTQYF; CDR3 DNA: TGTGCCGGGGGTAAGGAGCGATACACAGATACGCAGTATTTT
J gene: TRBJ1-1; D gene: TRBD1; clone size: -; V gene: TRBV6-6; CDR3 protein: CASNLQGVNTEAFF; CDR3 DNA: TGTGCCAGCAATTTACAGGGGGTGAACACTGAAGCTTTCTTT
J gene: TRBJ2-2; D gene: TRBD2; clone size: -; V gene: TRBV7-3; CDR3 protein: CASSLGGLAGAPGELFF; CDR3 DNA: TGTGCCAGCAGCTTAGGTGGACTAGCGGGAGCCCCCGGGGAGCTGTTTTTT
J gene: TRBJ1-2; D gene: -; clone size: -; V gene: TRBV29-1; CDR3 protein: CSGGGGYTF; CDR3 DNA: TGCAGCGGCGGGGGGGGCTACACCTTC
J gene: TRBJ2-1; D gene: -; clone size: -; V gene: TRBV6-5; CDR3 protein: CASRGRDYNEQFF; CDR3 DNA: TGTGCCAGCAGGGGGCGGGACTACAATGAGCAGTTCTTC
J gene: TRBJ1-1; D gene: TRBD1; clone size: few; V gene: TRBV4-3; CDR3 protein: CASSQDPQGANTEAFF; CDR3 DNA: TGCGCCAGCAGCCAAGATCCCCAGGGGGCGAACACTGAAGCTTTCTTT
J gene: TRBJ1-1; D gene: -; clone size: -; V gene: TRBV7-9; CDR3 protein: CASRPQGPTEAFF; CDR3 DNA: TGTGCCAGCAGGCCCCAGGGGCCCACTGAAGCTTTCTTT
J gene: TRBJ2-5; D gene: TRBD1; clone size: -; V gene: TRBV4-3; CDR3 protein: CASSSSYRGETQYF; CDR3 DNA: TGCGCCAGCAGCTCTAGCTACAGGGGGGAGACCCAGTACTTC
J gene: TRBJ2-3; D gene: TRBD1; clone size: once; V gene: TRBV7-2; CDR3 protein: CASSLAGQGVDTQYF; CDR3 DNA: TGTGCCAGCAGCTTAGCCGGACAGGGGGTAGATACGCAGTATTTT
J gene: TRBJ1-1; D gene: -; clone size: -; V gene: TRBV5-1; CDR3 protein: CASSSPSGDTEAFF; CDR3 DNA: TGCGCCAGCAGCTCTCCGAGTGGGGACACTGAAGCTTTCTTT
J gene: TRBJ2-3; D gene: TRBD1; clone size: -; V gene: TRBV6-6; CDR3 protein: CASSSRRGQGEYF; CDR3 DNA: TGTGCCAGCAGTTCAAGGCGGGGACAGGGGGAGTATTTT
J gene: TRBJ2-3; D gene: -; clone size: -; V gene: TRBV11-1; CDR3 protein: CASSLAESTDTQYF; CDR3 DNA: TGTGCCAGCAGCTTAGCGGAAAGCACAGATACGCAGTATTTT
J gene: TRBJ1-2; D gene: -; clone size: -; V gene: TRBV7-9; CDR3 protein: CASSLQGSYGYTF; CDR3 DNA: TGTGCCAGCAGTTTACAGGGTAGCTATGGCTACACCTTC
J gene: TRBJ1-5; D gene: -; clone size: -; V gene: TRBV15; CDR3 protein: CATSRVEPNQPQHF; CDR3 DNA: TGTGCCACCAGCAGAGTAGAACCCAATCAGCCCCAGCATTTT
J gene: TRBJ2-7; D gene: -; clone size: -; V gene: TRBV27; CDR3 protein: CASTRGSSYEQYF; CDR3 DNA: TGTGCCAGTACTAGGGGATCGTCCTACGAGCAGTACTTC
J gene: TRBJ2-7; D gene: -; clone size: once; V gene: TRBV5-1; CDR3 protein: CASSLTHPRGRSNSYEQYF; CDR3 DNA: TGCGCCAGCAGCTTGACTCACCCACGGGGTCGAAGCAACTCCTACGAGCAGTACTTC
J gene: TRBJ1-6; D gene: TRBD1; clone size: -; V gene: TRBV2; CDR3 protein: CASSVPGQGNSPLHF; CDR3 DNA: TGTGCCAGCAGTGTACCGGGACAGGGTAATTCACCCCTCCACTTT
J gene: TRBJ1-5; D gene: -; clone size: -; V gene: TRBV30; CDR3 protein: CAWSVQGDQPQHF; CDR3 DNA: TGTGCCTGGAGTGTACAGGGAGACCAGCCCCAGCATTTT
J gene: TRBJ1-3; D gene: TRBD1; clone size: -; V gene: TRBV5-1; CDR3 protein: CASSPGQTSGNTIYF; CDR3 DNA: TGCGCCAGCAGCCCGGGACAGACCTCTGGAAACACCATATATTTT
J gene: TRBJ2-5; D gene: TRBD2; clone size: -; V gene: TRBV4-2; CDR3 protein: CASSHGALREGRGAETQYF; CDR3 DNA: TGTGCCAGCAGCCACGGGGCGTTGCGGGAGGGCCGCGGAGCGGAGACCCAGTACTTC
J gene: TRBJ2-1; D gene: -; clone size: -; V gene: TRBV19; CDR3 protein: CASREGGGGNEQFF; CDR3 DNA: TGTGCCAGTAGAGAGGGGGGAGGGGGCAATGAGCAGTTCTTC
J gene: TRBJ2-6; D gene: -; clone size: -; V gene: TRBV10-3; CDR3 protein: CAISVPGANVLTF; CDR3 DNA: TGTGCCATCAGTGTTCCTGGGGCCAACGTCCTGACTTTC
J gene: TRBJ2-3; D gene: -; clone size: -; V gene: TRBV7-9; CDR3 protein: CASSPGGPSTDTQYF; CDR3 DNA: TGTGCCAGCAGCCCCGGAGGGCCGAGCACAGATACGCAGTATTTT